The entry below describes one T cell receptor (beta chain). This specimen belongs to a study of blood T cell repertoires in COVID-19. Participants' reported clinical history set cohort assignment. This CDR3 contains 14 residues. CDR1 and CDR2 (germline): SGHVS, FNYEAQ. With 5 bases clipped from V and 8 bases from J, the junction kept 9 bases outside the gene matches. Here immunoSEQ multiplex PCR was the method, and the copy in TCRdb shows in-frame clones only, minus some. In the table there are about 210,000 clones, approximately 80% of which are singletons. The sequence came from a woman aged 45-59 years with acute COVID-19. Sample: PBMCs or T cells enriched from blood (not recorded which). This chain links TRBV7-6 with TRBJ1-2; 9 bases are shared with TRBD1. Written as DNA, the CDR3 is TGTGCCAGCAGCCTAGGACAGGGGTATACCGGCTACACCTTC. Translation: CASSLGQGYTGYTF. Drawing the rest from reference TRBV7-6 and TRBJ1-2, the complete variable domain is GAGVSQSPRYKVTKRGQDVALRCDPISGHVSLYWYRQALGQGPEFLTYFNYEAQQDKSGLPNDRFSAERPEGSISTLTIQRTEQRDSAMYRCASSLGQGYTGYTFGSGTRLTVV.